This passage covers 25 T cell receptor beta chains from one sample sequenced in a study of T cell responses to AZD1222 COVID-19 vaccine. Measured with immunoSEQ multiplex PCR; TCRdb has only the in-frame clones, and not every one. The sample holds about 150,000 clones, more than 85% seen once. Sequencing was performed on peripheral blood, taken on day 0 of AZD1222 vaccination. These receptors were obtained from an adult in good health.

Here the CDR3 DNA reads TGTGCCAGCAGTTTATTTAGGGACAATGAGCAGTTCTTC. This sequence encodes CASSLFRDNEQFF. The chain has TRBV27 and TRBJ2-1, with D unclear. The CDR3 is made up of 13 amino acids. Germline V gene lookup returns CDR1 MNHEY and CDR2 SMNVEV (reference sequence). V lost 1 base and J lost 5, with 6 bases in between.

This clone was observed a few times. The V and J genes are TRBV7-2 and TRBJ2-3; no reliable D call. This CDR3 comprises 14 residues. Trimming shortened V by 0 bases and J by 8 bases, and 12 bases separated the two germline ends. Germline V gives CDR1 SGHTA, CDR2 FQGNSA. CDR3 residues: CASSLAVASLTQYF. The CDR3 DNA reads TGTGCCAGCAGCTTAGCGGTGGCGTCGCTTACGCAGTATTTT.

In this sample, this clone turned up a few times. The genes are TRBV5-1 and TRBJ1-5; D unresolved. V dropped 0 bases and J dropped 1 base, with 2 bases sitting between them. Per the germline V gene, CDR1 is SGHRS and CDR2 is YFSETQ. This CDR3 contains 13 residues. The CDR3 DNA reads as TGCGCCAGCAGCTTGGGGAGCAATCAGCCCCAGCATTTT. This sequence encodes CASSLGSNQPQHF.

The J gene is TRBJ1-5, the V gene TRBV3-1 (or the pseudogene TRBV3-2), with D maybe TRBD1 (6 bases). Trimming cost V 5 bases and J 7 bases, with 18 bases left between them. This CDR3 region has 15 residues. In germline, CDR1 is LGHDT, CDR2 YNNKEL (reference sequence). CDR3 sequence reads: CASSAPGDQGQPQHF. CDR3 bases: TGTGCCAGCAGCGCCCCAGGGGATCAAGGACAGCCCCAGCATTTT.

The chain employs TRBV2 and TRBJ2-7; D gene unclear. This CDR3 has 14 residues. Germline-derived CDR1 and CDR2 are SNHLY and FYNNEI. Trimming took off 1 base at V and 2 bases at J, with 9 bases between the two ends. DNA for the CDR3: TGTGCCAGCAGTGAAGGGATTTTCGCCTACGAGCAGTACTTC. Its translation: CASSEGIFAYEQYF.

V and J are TRBV19 and TRBJ2-7, with TRBD1 as a possible D gene (5 bases). The germline gives CDR1 LNHDA, CDR2 SQIVND (reference sequence). This CDR3 is built from 14 residues. V shed 4 bases and J shed 0 bases, with 10 bases lying between them. The CDR3 DNA is TGTGCCAGTAGTACAGGGCCCGTCTCCTACGAGCAGTACTTC. This encodes CASSTGPVSYEQYF.

This chain connects TRBV4-2 to TRBJ2-7; D possibly corresponds to TRBD1 (5 bases). CDR1 and CDR2 from the germline V gene are LGHNA and YNFKEQ. V was clipped by 1 base and J by 0 bases, with 16 bases between them. CDR3 size: 17 residues. DNA for the CDR3: TGTGCCAGCAGCCAAGGATGGGGCGGTCAGAGCTCCTACGAGCAGTACTTC. Translation: CASSQGWGGQSSYEQYF.

The chain carries TRBV19 and TRBJ1-3; D call uncertain. The CDR3 covers 15 residues. Trimming left V 3 bases short and J 0 bases short, with 9 bases between. From germline, CDR1 is LNHDA and CDR2 SQIVND (reference sequence). CDR3 protein: CASSMRESSGNTIYF. The CDR3 bases are TGTGCCAGTAGTATGCGGGAGAGCTCTGGAAACACCATATATTTT.

This clone was picked up a small number of times. This chain uses TRBV5-1 with TRBJ2-3, with D hard to call. Germline-derived CDR1 and CDR2 are SGHRS and YFSETQ. Trimming stripped 1 base from V and 0 bases from J, with 9 bases between. This CDR3 region has 15 residues. CDR3 nucleotide sequence: TGCGCCAGCAGCTTGTCGCCACTCAGCACAGATACGCAGTATTTT. As protein: CASSLSPLSTDTQYF.

A single count supports this clone. The chain recombines TRBV15 with TRBJ2-5; D not resolved. V was shortened by 4 bases and J by 2 bases, with 5 bases between the two germline ends. The germline gives CDR1 LNHNV, CDR2 YYDKDF (reference sequence). The CDR3 length is 12 residues. The CDR3: CATSKHQETQYF. CDR3 nucleotides: TGTGCCACCAGCAAGCATCAAGAGACCCAGTACTTC.

The J gene is TRBJ2-3, the V gene TRBV7-9; D is perhaps TRBD1 (6 bases). Trimming removed 5 bases from V and 6 bases from J, with 12 bases in between. The CDR3 spans 13 residues. From germline, CDR1 is SEHNR and CDR2 FQNEAQ (reference sequence). CDR3 sequence: CASSQTGSDTQYF. CDR3 DNA sequence: TGTGCCAGCAGCCAAACAGGGTCGGATACGCAGTATTTT.

This chain links TRBV5-6 with TRBJ1-3; D is unresolved. Germline CDR1 and CDR2: SGHDT and YYEEEE. V was pared by 2 bases and J by 2 bases, with 14 bases between. There are 16 residues in the CDR3. The CDR3 coding sequence is TGTGCCAGCAGCTTTGGTATGGGCCCCACTGGAAACACCATATATTTT. This gives the protein CASSFGMGPTGNTIYF.

The gene calls are TRBV28 and TRBJ2-7, with a tentative D call TRBD1 (5 bases). CDR1 is MDHEN, CDR2 SYDVKM, per germline. This CDR3 spans 14 amino acids. V lost 2 bases and J lost 5, with 13 bases in between. The CDR3, as DNA: TGTGCCAGCAGTTTAAGCAGGGTCCAAGACGAGCAGTACTTC. It yields the protein CASSLSRVQDEQYF.

The J gene is TRBJ2-7, the V gene TRBV5-1; 8 positions agree with TRBD1. CDR3 length: 16 amino acids. Trimming cost V 0 bases and J 3 bases; bases outside gene matches: 8. The germline gives CDR1 SGHRS, CDR2 YFSETQ. The CDR3 bases are TGCGCCAGCAGCTTGGAATTTGGGACAGGACTCTACGAGCAGTACTTC. Residues: CASSLEFGTGLYEQYF.

CDR3 in DNA: TGTGCCAGCAGCTTCGGCAGGGGGCTTGGAAACTCTGAAGCTTTCTTT. Encoded protein: CASSFGRGLGNSEAFF. This chain links TRBV5-6 with TRBJ1-1; 8 bases fit TRBD1. With 2 bases clipped from V and 6 bases from J, the junction kept 12 bases outside the gene matches. The germline gives CDR1 SGHDT, CDR2 YYEEEE. There are 16 residues in the CDR3.

The chain couples TRBV7-9 to TRBJ2-1, with D tentatively TRBD1 (5 bases). The germline CDR1 and CDR2 sequences are SEHNR and FQNEAQ (reference sequence). V lost 5 bases and J 0 bases, leaving 11 bases between the germline ends. CDR3 length: 15 amino acids. CDR3: CASSQGLISYNEQFF. In DNA, the CDR3 is TGTGCCAGCAGCCAGGGTCTTATCTCCTACAATGAGCAGTTCTTC.

The gene calls are TRBV7-8 and TRBJ2-4; tentative D call: TRBD2 (5 bases). CDR1 is SGHVS, CDR2 FQNEAQ, per germline. V lost 5 bases and J 6 bases, leaving 14 bases between the germline ends. The CDR3 consists of 14 residues. This CDR3 is CASSPEPGLNIQYF. The CDR3 bases are TGTGCCAGCAGCCCGGAACCGGGATTAAACATTCAGTACTTC.

The rearrangement joins TRBV5-6 to TRBJ2-1, with TRBD2 matching 11 bases. V gave up 0 bases and J gave up 9 bases; unmatched junction bases: 2. This CDR3 has 14 residues. Per germline, CDR1 SGHDT and CDR2 YYEEEE. This chain's CDR3 is CASSLGLAGSEQFF. CDR3 bases: TGTGCCAGCAGCTTGGGACTAGCGGGATCTGAGCAGTTCTTC.

The CDR3 DNA reads as TGCAGCGTTGAGGGGGGTCTAGCGGGAGGAATTGATACGCAGTATTTT. This encodes CSVEGGLAGGIDTQYF. The V call is TRBV29-1, the J call TRBJ2-3; TRBD2 aligns across 11 bases. The germline V gene has CDR1 SQVTM and CDR2 ANQGSEA. CDR3 length: 16 amino acids. V lost 3 bases, J lost 6 bases, and 11 bases stayed unmatched.

As to this clone: Other DNA sequences from this sample encode an identical CDR3 as well. This CDR3 reads CASRNRVVNYGYTF. The DNA for the CDR3 is TGTGCCAGTAGAAACAGGGTGGTCAACTATGGCTACACCTTC. The chain uses TRBV19 and TRBJ1-2; TRBD1 is a possible D gene (6 bases). V shed 6 bases and J shed 2 bases, with 13 bases lying between them. Germline V gives CDR1 LNHDA, CDR2 SQIVND (reference sequence). CDR3 length equals 14 residues.

This chain connects TRBV30 to TRBJ2-6; a possible D gene is TRBD2 (6 bases). Germline CDR1 and CDR2: GTSNPN and SVGIG (reference sequence). Trimming removed 2 bases from V and 0 bases from J, with 17 bases in between. CDR3 length equals 18 residues. CDR3 DNA sequence: TGTGCCTGGAGTCCTCCGGGACTGACAGTCTCTGGGGCCAACGTCCTGACTTTC. Translated, it gives CAWSPPGLTVSGANVLTF.

The chain joins TRBV3-1 (or the pseudogene TRBV3-2) to TRBJ1-2; a possible D gene is TRBD1 (6 bases). V dropped 5 bases and J dropped 8 bases, with 15 bases sitting between them. This CDR3 contains 13 residues. Germline lookup yields CDR1 LGHDT and CDR2 YNNKEL (reference sequence). The CDR3 region has the DNA TGTGCCAGCAGCGGTGAGGGACAAAGGGGCTACACCTTC. This encodes CASSGEGQRGYTF.

The chain links TRBV19 to TRBJ1-1; 7 bases align to TRBD1. V shed 5 bases, J shed 3 bases, and the junction held 6 bases outside the gene matches. CDR1 LNHDA and CDR2 SQIVND come from the germline V gene (reference sequence). The CDR3 runs 14 residues. The CDR3 loop is CASSYEGADTEAFF. CDR3 DNA sequence: TGTGCCAGTAGTTACGAGGGGGCCGACACTGAAGCTTTCTTT.

This rearrangement joins TRBV4-1 to TRBJ2-3; TRBD2 matches 9 bases. The trim removed 0 bases at V and 3 bases at J, leaving 4 bases unmatched. The CDR3 runs to 16 residues. CDR1 is MGHRA, CDR2 YSYEKL, per germline. The CDR3 nucleotides are TGCGCCAGCAGCCAAGAATTAGCGGGAGTTACAGATACGCAGTATTTT. This gives the protein CASSQELAGVTDTQYF.

This sequence joins TRBV30 and TRBJ2-5; D ambiguous. Germline CDR1 is GTSNPN and CDR2 is SVGIG (reference sequence). CDR3 length: 13 amino acids. The V end was cut by 2 bases, the J end by 3 bases, with 10 bases between. In DNA, the CDR3 is TGTGCCTGGAGTATAAGGTTCAAAGAGACCCAGTACTTC. It codes for CAWSIRFKETQYF.